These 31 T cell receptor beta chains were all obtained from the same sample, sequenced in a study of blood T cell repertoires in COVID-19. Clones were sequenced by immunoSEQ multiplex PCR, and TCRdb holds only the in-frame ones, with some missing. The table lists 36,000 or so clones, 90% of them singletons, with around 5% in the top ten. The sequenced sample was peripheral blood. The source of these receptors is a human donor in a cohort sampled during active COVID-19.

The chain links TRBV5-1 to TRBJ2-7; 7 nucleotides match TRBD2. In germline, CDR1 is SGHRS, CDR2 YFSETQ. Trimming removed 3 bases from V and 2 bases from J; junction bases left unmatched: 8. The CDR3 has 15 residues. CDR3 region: CASSSPSGDPYEQYF. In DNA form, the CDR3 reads TGCGCCAGCAGCTCTCCTAGCGGAGATCCCTACGAGCAGTACTTC.

CDR3 in amino acids: CASSPLLGAGEAFF. Written as DNA, the CDR3 is TGTGCCAGCAGTCCCCTGTTGGGGGCCGGTGAAGCTTTCTTT. The V call is TRBV28, the J call TRBJ1-1; D is perhaps TRBD1 (6 bases). The CDR3 runs to 14 residues. Deletions cut 5 bases from V and 7 bases from J, with 17 bases between. The germline V gene encodes CDR1 MDHEN and CDR2 SYDVKM. The full variable domain, its missing parts supplied by reference TRBV28 and TRBJ1-1, is DVKVTQSSRYLVKRTGEKVFLECVQDMDHENMFWYRQDPGLGLRLIYFSYDVKMKEKGDIPEGYSVSREKKERFSLILESASTNQTSMYLCASSPLLGAGEAFFGQGTRLTVV.

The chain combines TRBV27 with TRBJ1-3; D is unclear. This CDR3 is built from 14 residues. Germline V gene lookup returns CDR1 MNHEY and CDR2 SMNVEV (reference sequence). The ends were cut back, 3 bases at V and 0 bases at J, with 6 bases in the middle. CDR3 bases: TGTGCCAGCAGTTTGCGGGGCTCTGGAAACACCATATATTTT. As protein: CASSLRGSGNTIYF.

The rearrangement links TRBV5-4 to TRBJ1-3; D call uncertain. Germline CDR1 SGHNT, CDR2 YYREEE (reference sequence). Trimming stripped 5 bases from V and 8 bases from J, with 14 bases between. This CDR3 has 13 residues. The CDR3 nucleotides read TGTGCCAGCAGGCTTCGGGAGGGCCACACCATATATTTT. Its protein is CASRLREGHTIYF.

The CDR3 protein is CASSLVAHNTQYF. CDR3 DNA: TGTGCCAGCAGCTTAGTGGCACACAATACGCAGTATTTT. V usage is TRBV11-2 and J usage is TRBJ2-3, with unresolved D. The CDR3 runs 13 residues. The germline CDR1 and CDR2 sequences are SGHAT and FQNNGV. V was clipped by 1 base and J by 7 bases, with 9 bases between them.

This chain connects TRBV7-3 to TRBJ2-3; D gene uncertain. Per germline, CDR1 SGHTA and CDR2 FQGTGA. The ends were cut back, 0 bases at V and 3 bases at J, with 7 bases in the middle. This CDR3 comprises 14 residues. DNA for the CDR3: TGTGCCAGCAGCTTAACGTCCCCGACAGATACGCAGTATTTT. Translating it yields CASSLTSPTDTQYF. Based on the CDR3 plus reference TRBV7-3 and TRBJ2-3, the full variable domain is GAGVSQTPSNKVTEKGKYVELRCDPISGHTALYWYRQSLGQGPEFLIYFQGTGAADDSGLPNDRFFAVRPEGSVSTLKIQRTERGDSAVYLCASSLTSPTDTQYFGPGTRLTVL.

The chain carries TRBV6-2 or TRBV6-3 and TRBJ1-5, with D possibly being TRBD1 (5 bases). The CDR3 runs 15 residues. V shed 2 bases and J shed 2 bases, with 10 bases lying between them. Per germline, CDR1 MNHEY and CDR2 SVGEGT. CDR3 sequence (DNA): TGTGCCAGCAGTTACGGCGGGGCAGGCAATCAGCCCCAGCATTTT. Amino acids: CASSYGGAGNQPQHF.

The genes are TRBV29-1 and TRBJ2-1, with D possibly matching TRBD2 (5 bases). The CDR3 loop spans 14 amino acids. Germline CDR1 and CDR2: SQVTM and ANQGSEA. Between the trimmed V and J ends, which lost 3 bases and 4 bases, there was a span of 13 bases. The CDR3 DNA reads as TGCAGCGTTGAGCGAGCGGAGAGTTACAATGAGCAGTTCTTC. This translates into CSVERAESYNEQFF.

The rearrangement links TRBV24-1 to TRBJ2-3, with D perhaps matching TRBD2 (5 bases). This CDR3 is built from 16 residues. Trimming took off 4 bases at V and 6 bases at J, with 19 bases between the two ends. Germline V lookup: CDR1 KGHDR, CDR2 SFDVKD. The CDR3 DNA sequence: TGTGCCACCAGTGACTACCGGAGGTCCATGCCGGATACGCAGTATTTT. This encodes CATSDYRRSMPDTQYF.

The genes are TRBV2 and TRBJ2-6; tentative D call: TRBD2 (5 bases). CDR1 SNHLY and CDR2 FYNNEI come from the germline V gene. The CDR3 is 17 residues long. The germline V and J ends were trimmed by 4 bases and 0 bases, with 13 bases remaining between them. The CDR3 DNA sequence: TGTGCCAGCAGTGCCGTCCTGGGGAGCTCTGGGGCCAACGTCCTGACTTTC. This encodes CASSAVLGSSGANVLTF.

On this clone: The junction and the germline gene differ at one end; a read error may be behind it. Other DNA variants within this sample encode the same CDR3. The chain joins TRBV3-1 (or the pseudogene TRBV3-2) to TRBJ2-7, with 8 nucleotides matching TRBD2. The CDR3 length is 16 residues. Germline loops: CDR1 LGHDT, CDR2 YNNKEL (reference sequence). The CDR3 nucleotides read TGTGCCCGCAGCCACGGGGGGGCGGGAGACGGGTACGAGCAGTACTTC. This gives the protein CARSHGGAGDGYEQYF.

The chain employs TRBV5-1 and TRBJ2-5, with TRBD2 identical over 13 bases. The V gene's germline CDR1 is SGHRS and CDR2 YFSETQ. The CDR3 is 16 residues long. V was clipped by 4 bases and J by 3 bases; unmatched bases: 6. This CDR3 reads CASSTTSGRDKETQYF. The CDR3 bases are TGCGCCAGCAGCACCACTAGCGGGAGGGATAAAGAGACCCAGTACTTC.

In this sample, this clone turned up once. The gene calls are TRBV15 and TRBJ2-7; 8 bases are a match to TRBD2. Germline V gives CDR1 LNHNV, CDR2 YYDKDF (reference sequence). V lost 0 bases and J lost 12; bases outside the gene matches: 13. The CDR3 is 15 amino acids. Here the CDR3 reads CATSRDGAGGGRGYF. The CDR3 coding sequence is TGTGCCACCAGCAGAGACGGGGCGGGAGGAGGTCGCGGGTACTTC.

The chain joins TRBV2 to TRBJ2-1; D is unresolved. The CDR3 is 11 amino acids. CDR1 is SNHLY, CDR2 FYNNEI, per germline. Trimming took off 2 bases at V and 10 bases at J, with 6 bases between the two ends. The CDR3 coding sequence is TGTGCCAGCAGTGAATTATTAGAGCAGTTCTTC. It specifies CASSELLEQFF.

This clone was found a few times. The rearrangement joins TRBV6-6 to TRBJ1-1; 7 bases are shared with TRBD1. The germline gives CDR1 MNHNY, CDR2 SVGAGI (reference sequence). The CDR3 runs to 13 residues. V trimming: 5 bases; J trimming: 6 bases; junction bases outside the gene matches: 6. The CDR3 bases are TGTGCCAGCAGTCCACCAACAGGGGCTGAAGCTTTCTTT. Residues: CASSPPTGAEAFF.

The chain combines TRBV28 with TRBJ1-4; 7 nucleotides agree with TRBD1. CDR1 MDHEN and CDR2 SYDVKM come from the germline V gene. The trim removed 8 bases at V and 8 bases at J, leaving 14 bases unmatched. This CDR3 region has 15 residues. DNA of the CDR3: TGTGCCAGCGGTTCCCTGGACAGGACCGCCGAAAAACTGTTTTTT. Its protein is CASGSLDRTAEKLFF.

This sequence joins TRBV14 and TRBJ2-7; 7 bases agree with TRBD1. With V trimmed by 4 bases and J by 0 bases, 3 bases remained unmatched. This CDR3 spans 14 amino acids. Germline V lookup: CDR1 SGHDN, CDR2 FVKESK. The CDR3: CASSLQGFSYEQYF. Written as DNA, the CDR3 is TGTGCCAGCAGCCTACAGGGGTTCTCCTACGAGCAGTACTTC.

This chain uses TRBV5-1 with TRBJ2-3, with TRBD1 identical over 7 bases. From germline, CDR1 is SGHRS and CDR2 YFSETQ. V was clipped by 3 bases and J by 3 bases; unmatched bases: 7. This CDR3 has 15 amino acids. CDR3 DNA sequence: TGCGCCAGCAGCTCCGACAGGGCGTCGACAGATACGCAGTATTTT. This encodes CASSSDRASTDTQYF.

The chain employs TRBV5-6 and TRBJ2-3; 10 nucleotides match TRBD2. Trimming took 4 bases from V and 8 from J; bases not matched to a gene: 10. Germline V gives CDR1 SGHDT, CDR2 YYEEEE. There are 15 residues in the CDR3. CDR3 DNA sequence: TGTGCCAGCAGCCCAGACCCCGGGACTAGCGTTACGCAGTATTTT. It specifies CASSPDPGTSVTQYF.

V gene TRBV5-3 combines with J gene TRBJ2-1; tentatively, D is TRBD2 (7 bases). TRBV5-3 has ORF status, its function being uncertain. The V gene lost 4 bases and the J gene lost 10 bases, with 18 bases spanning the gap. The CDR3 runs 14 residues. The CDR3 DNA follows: TGTGCCAGAAGCCCGGTCGGCCGGGGGGCAGAGCAGTTCTTC. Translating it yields CARSPVGRGAEQFF.

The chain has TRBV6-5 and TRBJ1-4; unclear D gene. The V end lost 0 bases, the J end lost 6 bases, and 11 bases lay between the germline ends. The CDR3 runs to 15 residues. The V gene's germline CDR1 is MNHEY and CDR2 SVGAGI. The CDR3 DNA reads TGTGCCAGCAGTTACTCACTAGCCCCGGATGAAAAACTGTTTTTT. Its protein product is CASSYSLAPDEKLFF.

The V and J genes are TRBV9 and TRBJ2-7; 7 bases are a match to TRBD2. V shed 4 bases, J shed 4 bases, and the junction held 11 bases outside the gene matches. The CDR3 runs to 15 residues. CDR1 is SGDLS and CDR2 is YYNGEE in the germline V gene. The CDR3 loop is CASSSSPGRSYEQYF. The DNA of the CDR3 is TGTGCCAGCAGCTCAAGCCCCGGGAGGTCGTACGAGCAGTACTTC.

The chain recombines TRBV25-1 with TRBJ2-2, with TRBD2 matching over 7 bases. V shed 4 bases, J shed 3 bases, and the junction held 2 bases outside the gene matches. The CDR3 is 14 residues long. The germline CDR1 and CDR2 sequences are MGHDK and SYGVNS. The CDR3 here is CASSALADTGELFF. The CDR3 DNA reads TGTGCCAGCAGTGCGCTAGCGGACACCGGGGAGCTGTTTTTT. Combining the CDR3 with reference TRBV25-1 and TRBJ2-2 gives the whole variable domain EADIYQTPRYLVIGTGKKITLECSQTMGHDKMYWYQQDPGMELHLIHYSYGVNSTEKGDLSSESTVSRIRTEHFPLTLESARPSHTSQYLCASSALADTGELFFGEGSRLTVL.

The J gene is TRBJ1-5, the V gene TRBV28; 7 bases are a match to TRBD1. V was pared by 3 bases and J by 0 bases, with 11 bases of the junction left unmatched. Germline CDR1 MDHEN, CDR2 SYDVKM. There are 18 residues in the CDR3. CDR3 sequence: CASSLGTADLYSNQPQHF. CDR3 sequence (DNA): TGTGCCAGCAGTTTGGGGACAGCGGATTTATATAGCAATCAGCCCCAGCATTTT.

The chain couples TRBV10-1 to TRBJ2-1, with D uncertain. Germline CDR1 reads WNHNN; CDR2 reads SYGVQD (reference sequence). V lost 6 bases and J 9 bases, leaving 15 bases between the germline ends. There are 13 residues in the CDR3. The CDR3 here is CASRQSRSGEQFF. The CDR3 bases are TGCGCCAGCAGGCAATCTAGGTCCGGTGAGCAGTTCTTC.

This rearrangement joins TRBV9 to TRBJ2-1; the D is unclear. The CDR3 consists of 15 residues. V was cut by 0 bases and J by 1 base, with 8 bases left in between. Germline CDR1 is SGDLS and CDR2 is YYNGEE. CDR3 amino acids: CASSVAGISYNEQFF. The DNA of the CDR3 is TGTGCCAGCAGCGTAGCGGGTATTTCCTACAATGAGCAGTTCTTC.

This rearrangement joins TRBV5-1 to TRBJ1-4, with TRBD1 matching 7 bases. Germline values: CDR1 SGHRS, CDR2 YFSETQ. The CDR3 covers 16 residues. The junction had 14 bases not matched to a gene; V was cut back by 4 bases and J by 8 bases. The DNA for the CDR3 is TGCGCCAGCAGCCCCCCGGCCGGGACAGCAGACGAAAAACTGTTTTTT. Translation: CASSPPAGTADEKLFF.

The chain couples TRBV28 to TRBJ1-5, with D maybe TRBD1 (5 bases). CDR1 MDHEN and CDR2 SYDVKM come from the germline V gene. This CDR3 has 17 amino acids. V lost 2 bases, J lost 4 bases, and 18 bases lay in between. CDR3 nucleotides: TGTGCCAGCAGTTTAATCCAGGGTAGGTCGAGGAATCAGCCCCAGCATTTT. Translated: CASSLIQGRSRNQPQHF.

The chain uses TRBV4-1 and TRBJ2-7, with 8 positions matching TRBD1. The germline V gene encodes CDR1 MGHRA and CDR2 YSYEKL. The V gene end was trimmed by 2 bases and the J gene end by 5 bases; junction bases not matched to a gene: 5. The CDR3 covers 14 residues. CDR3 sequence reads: CASSQSRTGNEQYF. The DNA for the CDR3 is TGCGCCAGCAGCCAATCCAGGACAGGGAACGAGCAGTACTTC.

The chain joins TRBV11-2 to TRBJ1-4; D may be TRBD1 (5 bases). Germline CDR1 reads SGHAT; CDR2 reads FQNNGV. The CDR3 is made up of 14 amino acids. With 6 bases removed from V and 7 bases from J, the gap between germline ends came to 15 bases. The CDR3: CASRTDTLSEKLFF. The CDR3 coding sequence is TGTGCCAGCAGAACGGACACTTTAAGTGAAAAACTGTTTTTT.

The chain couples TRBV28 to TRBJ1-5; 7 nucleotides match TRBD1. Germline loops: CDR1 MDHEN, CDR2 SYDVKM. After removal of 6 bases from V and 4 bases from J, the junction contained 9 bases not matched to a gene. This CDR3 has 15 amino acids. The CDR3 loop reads CASSLGGGGNQPQHF. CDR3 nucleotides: TGTGCCAGCAGCCTAGGGGGCGGTGGGAATCAGCCCCAGCATTTT.